Included here is one TCR beta chain sequence, with context. Reverse transcription of roughly 0.45 to 1 ug RNA used random hexamers. The amplification used immunoSEQ multiplex PCR on TCR beta CDR3; it spanned 54 Vbeta and 13 Jbeta. TCRdb used MiXCR to reprocess the immunoSEQ multiplex PCR reads, holding one entry per CDR3 protein. Here the sample spans about 280,000 distinct CDR3 sequences, about 85% being singletons. Germline-derived CDR1 and CDR2 are KGHSH and LQKENI. This CDR3 region has 14 residues. The V end was cut by 3 bases, the J end by 5 bases, with 13 bases between. The data derive from a study of CD8 T cells in Susac syndrome.

V usage is TRBV18 and J usage is TRBJ2-5; no firm D call. Input material: CD8+ T cells from PBMCs. This sequence was found in a human donor with multiple sclerosis. The CDR3 DNA reads TGTGCCAGCTCACCCACTGAGATGGAGGAGACCCAGTACTTC. Translated, it gives CASSPTEMEETQYF.